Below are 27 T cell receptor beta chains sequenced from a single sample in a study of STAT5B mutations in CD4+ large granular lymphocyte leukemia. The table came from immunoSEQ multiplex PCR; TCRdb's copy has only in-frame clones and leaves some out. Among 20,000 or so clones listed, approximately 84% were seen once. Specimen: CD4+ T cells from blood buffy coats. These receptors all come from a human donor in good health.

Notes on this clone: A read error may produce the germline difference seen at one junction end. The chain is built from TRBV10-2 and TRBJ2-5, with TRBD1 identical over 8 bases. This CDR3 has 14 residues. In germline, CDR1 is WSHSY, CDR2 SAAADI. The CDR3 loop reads CATSGQGGKETQYF. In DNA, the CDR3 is TGCGCCACCAGTGGACAGGGAGGAAAAGAGACCCAGTACTTC.

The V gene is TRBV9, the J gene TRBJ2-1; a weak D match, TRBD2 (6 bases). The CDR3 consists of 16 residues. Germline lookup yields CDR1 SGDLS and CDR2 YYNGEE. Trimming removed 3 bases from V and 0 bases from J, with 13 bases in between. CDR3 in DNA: TGTGCCAGCAGCGGGGGCGGGACTGGCTCCTACAATGAGCAGTTCTTC. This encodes CASSGGGTGSYNEQFF. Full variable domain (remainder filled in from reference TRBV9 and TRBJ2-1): DSGVTQTPKHLITATGQRVTLRCSPRSGDLSVYWYQQSLDQGLQFLIQYYNGEERAKGNILERFSAQQFPDLHSELNLSSLELGDSALYFCASSGGGTGSYNEQFFGPGTRLTVL.

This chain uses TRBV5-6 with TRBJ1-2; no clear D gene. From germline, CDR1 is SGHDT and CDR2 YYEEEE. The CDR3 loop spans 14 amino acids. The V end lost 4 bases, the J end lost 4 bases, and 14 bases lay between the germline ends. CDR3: CASSPQAGSYGYTF. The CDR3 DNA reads TGTGCCAGCAGCCCCCAGGCCGGGAGCTATGGCTACACCTTC.

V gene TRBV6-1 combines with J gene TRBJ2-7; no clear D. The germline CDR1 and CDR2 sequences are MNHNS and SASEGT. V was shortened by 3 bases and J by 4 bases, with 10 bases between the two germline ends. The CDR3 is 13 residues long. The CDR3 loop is CASSDMGLYEQYF. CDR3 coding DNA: TGTGCCAGCAGTGATATGGGTCTTTACGAGCAGTACTTC.

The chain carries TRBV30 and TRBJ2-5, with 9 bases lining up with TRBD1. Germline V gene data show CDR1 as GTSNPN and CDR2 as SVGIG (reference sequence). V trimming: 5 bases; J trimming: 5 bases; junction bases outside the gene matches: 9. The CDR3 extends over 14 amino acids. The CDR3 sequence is CAWGGQGNYETQYF. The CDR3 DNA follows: TGTGCCTGGGGGGGACAGGGAAATTATGAGACCCAGTACTTC.

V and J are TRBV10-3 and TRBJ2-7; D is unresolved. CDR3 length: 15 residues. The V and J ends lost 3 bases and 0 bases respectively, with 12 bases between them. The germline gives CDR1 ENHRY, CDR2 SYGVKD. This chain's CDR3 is CAISDPMMSSYEQYF. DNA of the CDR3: TGTGCCATCAGTGACCCGATGATGAGCTCCTACGAGCAGTACTTC.

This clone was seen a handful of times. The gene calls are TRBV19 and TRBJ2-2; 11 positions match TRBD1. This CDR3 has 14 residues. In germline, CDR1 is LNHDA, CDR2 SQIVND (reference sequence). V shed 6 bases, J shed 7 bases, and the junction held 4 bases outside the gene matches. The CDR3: CASRDRGRVGELFF. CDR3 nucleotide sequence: TGTGCCAGTAGGGACAGGGGGCGGGTCGGGGAGCTGTTTTTT.

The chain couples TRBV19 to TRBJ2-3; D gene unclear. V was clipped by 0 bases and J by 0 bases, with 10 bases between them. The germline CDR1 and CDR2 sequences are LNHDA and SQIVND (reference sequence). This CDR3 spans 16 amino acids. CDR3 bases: TGTGCCAGTAGTATAGAAGGTCATTCTAGCACAGATACGCAGTATTTT. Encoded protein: CASSIEGHSSTDTQYF.

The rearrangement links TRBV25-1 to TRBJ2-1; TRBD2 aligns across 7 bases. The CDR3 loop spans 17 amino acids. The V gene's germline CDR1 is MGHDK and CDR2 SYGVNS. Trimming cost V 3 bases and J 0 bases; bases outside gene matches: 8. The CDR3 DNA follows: TGTGCCAGCAGTGATGGTCTTACGGGAGGCTCCTACAATGAGCAGTTCTTC. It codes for CASSDGLTGGSYNEQFF.

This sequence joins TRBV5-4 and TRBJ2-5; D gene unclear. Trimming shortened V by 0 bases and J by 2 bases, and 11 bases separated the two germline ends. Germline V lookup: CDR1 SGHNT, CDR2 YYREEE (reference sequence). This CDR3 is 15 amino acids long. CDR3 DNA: TGTGCCAGCAGCTTGGGGCGGAAATCACAAGAGACCCAGTACTTC. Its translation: CASSLGRKSQETQYF. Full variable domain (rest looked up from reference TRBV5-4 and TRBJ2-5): ETGVTQSPTHLIKTRGQQVTLRCSSQSGHNTVSWYQQALGQGPQFIFQYYREEENGRGNFPPRFSGLQFPNYSSELNVNALELDDSALYLCASSLGRKSQETQYFGPGTRLLVL.

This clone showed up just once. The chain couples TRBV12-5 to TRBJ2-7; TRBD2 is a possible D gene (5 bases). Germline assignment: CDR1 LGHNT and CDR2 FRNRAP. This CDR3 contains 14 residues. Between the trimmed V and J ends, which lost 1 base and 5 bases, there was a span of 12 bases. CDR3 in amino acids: CASGLGESYDEQYF. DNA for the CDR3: TGTGCTAGTGGTTTGGGGGAGTCGTACGACGAGCAGTACTTC. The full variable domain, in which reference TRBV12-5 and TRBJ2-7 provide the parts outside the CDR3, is DARVTQTPRHKVTEMGQEVTMRCQPILGHNTVFWYRQTMMQGLELLAYFRNRAPLDDSGMPKDRFSAEMPDATLATLKIQPSEPRDSAVYFCASGLGESYDEQYFGPGTRLTVT.

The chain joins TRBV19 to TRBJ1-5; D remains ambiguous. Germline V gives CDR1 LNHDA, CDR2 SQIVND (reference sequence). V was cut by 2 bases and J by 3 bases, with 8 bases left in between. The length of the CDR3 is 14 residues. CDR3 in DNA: TGTGCCAGTAGTATACAGGCTGACAATCAGCCCCAGCATTTT. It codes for CASSIQADNQPQHF.

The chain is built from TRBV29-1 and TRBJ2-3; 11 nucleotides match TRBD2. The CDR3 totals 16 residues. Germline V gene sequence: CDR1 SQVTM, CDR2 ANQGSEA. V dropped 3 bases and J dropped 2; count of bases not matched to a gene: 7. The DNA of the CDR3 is TGCAGCGTTGATAAGGGTAGCGGGAGGGCCACAGATACGCAGTATTTT. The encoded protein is CSVDKGSGRATDTQYF.

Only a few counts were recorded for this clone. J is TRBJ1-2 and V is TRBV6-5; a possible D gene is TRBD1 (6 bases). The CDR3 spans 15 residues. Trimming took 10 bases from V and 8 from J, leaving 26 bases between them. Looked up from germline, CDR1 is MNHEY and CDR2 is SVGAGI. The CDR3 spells CATRGSLGGAVGYTF. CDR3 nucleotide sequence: TGTGCCACCCGAGGCTCTTTGGGGGGCGCGGTCGGCTACACCTTC.

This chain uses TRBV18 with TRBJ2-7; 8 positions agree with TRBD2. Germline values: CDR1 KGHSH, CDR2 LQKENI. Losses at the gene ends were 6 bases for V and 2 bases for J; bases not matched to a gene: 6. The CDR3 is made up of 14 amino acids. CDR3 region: CASSPGTSTYEQYF. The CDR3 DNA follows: TGTGCCAGCTCGCCCGGGACTAGTACCTACGAGCAGTACTTC.

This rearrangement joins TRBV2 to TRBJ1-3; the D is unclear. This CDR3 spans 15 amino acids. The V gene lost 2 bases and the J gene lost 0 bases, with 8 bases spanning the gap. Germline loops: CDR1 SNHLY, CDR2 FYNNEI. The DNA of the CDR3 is TGTGCCAGCAGTGAAACTCATAACTCTGGAAACACCATATATTTT. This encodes CASSETHNSGNTIYF.

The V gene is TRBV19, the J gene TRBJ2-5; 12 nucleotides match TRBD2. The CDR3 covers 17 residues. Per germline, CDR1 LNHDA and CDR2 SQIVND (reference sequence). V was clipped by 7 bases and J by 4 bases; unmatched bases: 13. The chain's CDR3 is CASTPSPGLAGRETQYF. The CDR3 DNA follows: TGTGCCAGTACCCCCTCCCCAGGACTAGCGGGAAGAGAGACCCAGTACTTC. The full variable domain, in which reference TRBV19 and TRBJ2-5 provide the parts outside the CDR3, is DGGITQSPKYLFRKEGQNVTLSCEQNLNHDAMYWYRQDPGQGLRLIYYSQIVNDFQKGDIAEGYSVSREKKESFPLTVTSAQKNPTAFYLCASTPSPGLAGRETQYFGPGTRLLVL.

The CDR3 region is CASSLGSGGGTGELFF. CDR3 coding DNA: TGTGCCAGCAGCCTCGGCTCGGGAGGTGGCACCGGGGAGCTGTTTTTT. The chain carries TRBV11-2 and TRBJ2-2; the match to TRBD2 covers 7 bases. After removal of 5 bases from V and 4 bases from J, the junction contained 10 bases not matched to a gene. Per germline, CDR1 SGHAT and CDR2 FQNNGV. The CDR3 covers 16 residues. The full variable domain, with the rest looked up from reference TRBV11-2 and TRBJ2-2, is EAGVAQSPRYKIIEKRQSVAFWCNPISGHATLYWYQQILGQGPKLLIQFQNNGVVDDSQLPKDRFSAERLKGVDSTLKIQPAKLEDSAVYLCASSLGSGGGTGELFFGEGSRLTVL.

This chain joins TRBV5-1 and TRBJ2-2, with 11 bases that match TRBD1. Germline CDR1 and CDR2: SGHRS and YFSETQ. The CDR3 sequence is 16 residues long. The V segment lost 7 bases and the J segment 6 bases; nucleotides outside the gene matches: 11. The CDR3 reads CASFQAGTGGSGELFF. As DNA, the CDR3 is TGCGCCAGCTTCCAGGCAGGGACAGGGGGATCCGGGGAGCTGTTTTTT.

The CDR3 coding sequence is TGTGCCAGCAGTGATCAGGGGAACACTGAAGCTTTCTTT. It encodes CASSDQGNTEAFF. V and J are TRBV25-1 and TRBJ1-1; TRBD1 might be the D (5 bases). The CDR3 length is 13 residues. CDR1 MGHDK and CDR2 SYGVNS come from the germline V gene. Trimming pared 3 bases from V and 1 base from J, leaving 6 bases between.

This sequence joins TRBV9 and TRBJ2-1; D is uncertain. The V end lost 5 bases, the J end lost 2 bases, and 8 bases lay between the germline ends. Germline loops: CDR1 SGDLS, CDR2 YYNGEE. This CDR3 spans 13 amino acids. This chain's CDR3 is CASSRLPYNEQFF. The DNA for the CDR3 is TGTGCCAGCAGTCGCTTACCCTACAATGAGCAGTTCTTC.

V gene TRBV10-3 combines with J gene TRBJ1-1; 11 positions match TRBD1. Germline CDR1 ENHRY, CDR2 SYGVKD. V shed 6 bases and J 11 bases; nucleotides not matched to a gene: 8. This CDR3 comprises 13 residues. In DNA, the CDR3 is TGTGCCATCAGCGGACAGGGGGCGACGGGCGCTTTCTTT. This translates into CAISGQGATGAFF.

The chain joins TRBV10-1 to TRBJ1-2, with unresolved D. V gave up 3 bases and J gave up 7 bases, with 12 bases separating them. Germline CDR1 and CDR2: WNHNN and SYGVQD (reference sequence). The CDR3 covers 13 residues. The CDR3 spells CASSDSSHGGYTF. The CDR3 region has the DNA TGCGCCAGCAGTGACTCATCCCACGGTGGCTACACCTTC.

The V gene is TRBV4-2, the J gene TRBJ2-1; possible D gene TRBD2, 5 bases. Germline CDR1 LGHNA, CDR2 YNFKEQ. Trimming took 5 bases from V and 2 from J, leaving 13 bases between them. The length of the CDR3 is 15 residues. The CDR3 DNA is TGTGCCAGCAGCTCCCTCAGCGGAACCTACAATGAGCAGTTCTTC. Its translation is CASSSLSGTYNEQFF.

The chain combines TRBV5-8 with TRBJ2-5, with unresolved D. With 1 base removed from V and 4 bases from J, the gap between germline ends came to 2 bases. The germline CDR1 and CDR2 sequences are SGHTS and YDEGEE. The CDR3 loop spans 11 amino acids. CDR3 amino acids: CASSLLETQYF. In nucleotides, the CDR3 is TGTGCCAGCAGCTTGCTAGAGACCCAGTACTTC. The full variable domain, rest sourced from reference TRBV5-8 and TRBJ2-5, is EAGVTQSPTHLIKTRGQQATLRCSPISGHTSVYWYQQALGLGLQFLLWYDEGEERNRGNFPPRFSGRQFPNYSSELNVNALELEDSALYLCASSLLETQYFGPGTRLLVL.

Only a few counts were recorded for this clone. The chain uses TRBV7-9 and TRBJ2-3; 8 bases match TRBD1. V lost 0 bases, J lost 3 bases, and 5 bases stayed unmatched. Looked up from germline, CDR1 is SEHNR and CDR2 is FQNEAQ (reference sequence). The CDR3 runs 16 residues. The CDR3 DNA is TGTGCCAGCAGCTTAGCAGTCGGACAGGGAACAGATACGCAGTATTTT. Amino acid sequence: CASSLAVGQGTDTQYF.

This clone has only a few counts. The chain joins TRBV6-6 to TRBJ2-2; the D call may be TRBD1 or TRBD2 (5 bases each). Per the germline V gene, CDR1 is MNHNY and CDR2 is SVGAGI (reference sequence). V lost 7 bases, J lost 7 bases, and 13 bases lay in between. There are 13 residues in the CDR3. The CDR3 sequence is CASIPGTRGELFF. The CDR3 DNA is TGTGCCAGCATCCCGGGGACCCGCGGGGAGCTGTTTTTT.